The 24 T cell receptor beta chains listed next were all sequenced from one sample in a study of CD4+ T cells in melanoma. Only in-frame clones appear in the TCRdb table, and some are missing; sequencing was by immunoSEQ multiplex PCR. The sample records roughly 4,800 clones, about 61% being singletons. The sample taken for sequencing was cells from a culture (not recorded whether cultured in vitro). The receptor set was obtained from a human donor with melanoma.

The CDR3 loop is CAISEPISMDNSDTQYF. The CDR3 region has the DNA TGTGCCATCAGTGAGCCTATCTCCATGGATAACTCAGATACGCAGTATTTT. The chain recombines TRBV10-3 with TRBJ2-3; unclear D gene. V gave up 2 bases and J gave up 4 bases, with 19 bases separating them. This CDR3 contains 17 residues. Germline CDR1 is ENHRY and CDR2 is SYGVKD.

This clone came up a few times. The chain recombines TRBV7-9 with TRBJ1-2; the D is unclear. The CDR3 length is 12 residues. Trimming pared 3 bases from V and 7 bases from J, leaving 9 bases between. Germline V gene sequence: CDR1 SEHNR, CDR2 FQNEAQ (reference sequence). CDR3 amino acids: CASSFVAGGYTF. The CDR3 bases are TGTGCCAGCAGCTTCGTGGCAGGTGGCTACACCTTC.

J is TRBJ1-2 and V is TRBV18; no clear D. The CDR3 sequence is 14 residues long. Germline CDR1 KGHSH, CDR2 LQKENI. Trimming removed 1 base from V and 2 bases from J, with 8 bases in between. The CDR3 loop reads CASSPQQKNYGYTF. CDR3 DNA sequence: TGTGCCAGCTCACCACAACAGAAAAACTATGGCTACACCTTC.

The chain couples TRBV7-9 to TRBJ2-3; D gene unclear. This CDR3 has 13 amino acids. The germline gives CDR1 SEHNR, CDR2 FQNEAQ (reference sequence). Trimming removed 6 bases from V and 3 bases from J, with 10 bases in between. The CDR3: CASSRSSTDTQYF. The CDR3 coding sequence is TGTGCCAGCAGTCGAAGCTCGACAGATACGCAGTATTTT.

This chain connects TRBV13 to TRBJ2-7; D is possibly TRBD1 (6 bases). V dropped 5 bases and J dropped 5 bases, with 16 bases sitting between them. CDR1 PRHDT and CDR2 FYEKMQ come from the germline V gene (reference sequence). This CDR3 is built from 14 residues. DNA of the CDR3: TGTGCCAGCAGCCACGGCAGGGGCTCGGACGAGCAGTACTTC. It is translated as CASSHGRGSDEQYF.

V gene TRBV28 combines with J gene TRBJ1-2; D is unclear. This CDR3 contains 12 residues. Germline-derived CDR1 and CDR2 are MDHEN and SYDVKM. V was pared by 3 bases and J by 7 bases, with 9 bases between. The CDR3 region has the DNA TGTGCCAGCAGTTTTGATAAGGGTGGCTACACCTTC. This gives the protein CASSFDKGGYTF.

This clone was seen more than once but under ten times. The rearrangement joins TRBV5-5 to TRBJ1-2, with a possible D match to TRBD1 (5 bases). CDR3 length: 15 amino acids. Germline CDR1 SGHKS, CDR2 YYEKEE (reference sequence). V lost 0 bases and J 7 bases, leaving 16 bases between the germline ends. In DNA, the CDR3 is TGTGCCAGCAGCTTGGTTCAGGGTGGTTTCTTTGGCTACACCTTC. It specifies CASSLVQGGFFGYTF. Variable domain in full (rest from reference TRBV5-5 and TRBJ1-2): DAGVTQSPTHLIKTRGQQVTLRCSPISGHKSVSWYQQVLGQGPQFIFQYYEKEERGRGNFPDRFSARQFPNYSSELNVNALLLGDSALYLCASSLVQGGFFGYTFGSGTRLTVV.

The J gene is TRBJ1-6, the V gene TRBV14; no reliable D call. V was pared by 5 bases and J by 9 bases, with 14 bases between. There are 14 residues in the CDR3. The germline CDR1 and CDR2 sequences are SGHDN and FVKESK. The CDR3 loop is CASSGPARASPLHF. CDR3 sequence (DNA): TGTGCCAGCAGCGGTCCTGCGAGGGCTTCACCCCTCCACTTT.

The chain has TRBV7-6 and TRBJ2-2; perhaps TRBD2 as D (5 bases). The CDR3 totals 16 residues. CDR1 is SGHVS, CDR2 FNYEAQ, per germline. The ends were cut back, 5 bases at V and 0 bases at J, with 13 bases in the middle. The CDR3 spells CASSKRAGTNTGELFF. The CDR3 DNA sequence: TGTGCCAGCAGCAAGAGGGCAGGAACGAACACCGGGGAGCTGTTTTTT.

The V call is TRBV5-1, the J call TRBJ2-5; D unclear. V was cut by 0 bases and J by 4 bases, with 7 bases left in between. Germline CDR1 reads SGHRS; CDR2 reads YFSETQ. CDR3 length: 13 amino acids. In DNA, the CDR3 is TGCGCCAGCAGCTTGGCAGTCTCAGAGACCCAGTACTTC. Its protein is CASSLAVSETQYF.

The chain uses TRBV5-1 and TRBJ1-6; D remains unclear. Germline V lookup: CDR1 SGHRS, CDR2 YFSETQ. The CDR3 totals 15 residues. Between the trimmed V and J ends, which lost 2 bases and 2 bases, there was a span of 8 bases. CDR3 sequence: CASSFNEAYNSPLHF. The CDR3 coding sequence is TGCGCCAGCAGCTTCAACGAAGCCTATAATTCACCCCTCCACTTT.

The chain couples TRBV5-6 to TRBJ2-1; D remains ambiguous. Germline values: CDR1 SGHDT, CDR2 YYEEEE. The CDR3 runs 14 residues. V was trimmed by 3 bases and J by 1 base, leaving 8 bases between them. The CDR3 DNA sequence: TGTGCCAGCAGCTCAGAGAGGTCCTACAATGAGCAGTTCTTC. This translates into CASSSERSYNEQFF.

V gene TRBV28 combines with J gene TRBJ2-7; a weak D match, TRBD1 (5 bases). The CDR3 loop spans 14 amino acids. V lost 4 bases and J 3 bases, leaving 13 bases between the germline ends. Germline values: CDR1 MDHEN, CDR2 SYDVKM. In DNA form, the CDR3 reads TGTGCCAGCAGTTCGACCTTACAGGACTACGAGCAGTACTTC. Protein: CASSSTLQDYEQYF. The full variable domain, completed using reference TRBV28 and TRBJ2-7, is DVKVTQSSRYLVKRTGEKVFLECVQDMDHENMFWYRQDPGLGLRLIYFSYDVKMKEKGDIPEGYSVSREKKERFSLILESASTNQTSMYLCASSSTLQDYEQYFGPGTRLTVT.

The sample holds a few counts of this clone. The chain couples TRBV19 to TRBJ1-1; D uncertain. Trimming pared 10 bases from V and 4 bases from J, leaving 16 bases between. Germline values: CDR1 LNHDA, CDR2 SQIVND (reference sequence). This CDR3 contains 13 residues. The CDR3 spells CATSGFKGTEAFF. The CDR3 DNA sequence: TGTGCCACCTCGGGATTTAAGGGCACTGAAGCTTTCTTT.

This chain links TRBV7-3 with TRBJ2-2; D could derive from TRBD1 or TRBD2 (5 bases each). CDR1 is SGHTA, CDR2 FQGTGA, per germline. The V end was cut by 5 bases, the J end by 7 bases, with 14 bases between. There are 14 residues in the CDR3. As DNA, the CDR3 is TGTGCCAGCAGCCCTGGACTGGGACGCGGGGAGCTGTTTTTT. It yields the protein CASSPGLGRGELFF.

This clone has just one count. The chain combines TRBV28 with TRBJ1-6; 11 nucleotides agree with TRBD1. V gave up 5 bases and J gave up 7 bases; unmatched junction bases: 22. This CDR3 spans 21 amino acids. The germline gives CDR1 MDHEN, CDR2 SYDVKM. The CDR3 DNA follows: TGTGCCAGCAGTCCAGATCCTGTACGGGACAGGGGGAAGTTGATGAATTCACCCCTCCACTTT. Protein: CASSPDPVRDRGKLMNSPLHF.

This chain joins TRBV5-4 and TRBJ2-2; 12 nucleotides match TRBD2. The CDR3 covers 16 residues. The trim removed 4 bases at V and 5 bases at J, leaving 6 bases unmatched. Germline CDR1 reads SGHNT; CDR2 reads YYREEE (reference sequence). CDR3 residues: CASSPGLAGRTGELFF. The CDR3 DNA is TGTGCCAGCAGCCCTGGACTAGCGGGGCGGACCGGGGAGCTGTTTTTT. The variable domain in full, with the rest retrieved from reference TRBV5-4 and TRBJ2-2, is ETGVTQSPTHLIKTRGQQVTLRCSSQSGHNTVSWYQQALGQGPQFIFQYYREEENGRGNFPPRFSGLQFPNYSSELNVNALELDDSALYLCASSPGLAGRTGELFFGEGSRLTVL.

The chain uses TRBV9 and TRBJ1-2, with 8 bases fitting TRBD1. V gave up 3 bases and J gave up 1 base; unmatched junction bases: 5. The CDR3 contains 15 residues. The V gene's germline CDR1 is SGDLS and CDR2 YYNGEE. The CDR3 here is CASSGVRGRNYGYTF. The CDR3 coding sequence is TGTGCCAGCAGCGGGGTCAGGGGGCGTAACTATGGCTACACCTTC.

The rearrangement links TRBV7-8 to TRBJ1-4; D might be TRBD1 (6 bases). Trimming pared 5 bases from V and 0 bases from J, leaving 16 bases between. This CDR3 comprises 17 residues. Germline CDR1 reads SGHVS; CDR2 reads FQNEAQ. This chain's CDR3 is CASSGEGGVATNEKLFF. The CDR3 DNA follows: TGTGCCAGCAGCGGAGAGGGGGGAGTAGCAACTAATGAAAAACTGTTTTTT.

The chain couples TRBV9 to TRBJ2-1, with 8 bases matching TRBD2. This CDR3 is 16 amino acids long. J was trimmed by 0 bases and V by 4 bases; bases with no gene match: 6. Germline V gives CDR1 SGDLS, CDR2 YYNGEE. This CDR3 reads CASSPGGGNSYNEQFF. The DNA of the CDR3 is TGTGCCAGCAGCCCCGGGGGGGGTAACTCCTACAATGAGCAGTTCTTC.

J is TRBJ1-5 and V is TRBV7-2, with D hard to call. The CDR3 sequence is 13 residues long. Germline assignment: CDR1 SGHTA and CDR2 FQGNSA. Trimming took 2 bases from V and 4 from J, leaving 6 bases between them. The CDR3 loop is CASSLTTNQPQHF. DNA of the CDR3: TGTGCCAGCAGCTTAACCACAAATCAGCCCCAGCATTTT.

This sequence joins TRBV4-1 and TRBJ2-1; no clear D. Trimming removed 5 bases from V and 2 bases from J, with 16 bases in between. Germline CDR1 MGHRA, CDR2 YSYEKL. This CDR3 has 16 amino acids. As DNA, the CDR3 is TGCGCCAGCAGCGAAGTTAACATGCTTGCCTACAATGAGCAGTTCTTC. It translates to CASSEVNMLAYNEQFF.

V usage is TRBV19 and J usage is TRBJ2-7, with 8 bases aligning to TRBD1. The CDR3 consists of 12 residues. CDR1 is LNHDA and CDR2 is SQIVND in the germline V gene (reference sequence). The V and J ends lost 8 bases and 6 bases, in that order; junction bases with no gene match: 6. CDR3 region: CASLGQGGEQYF. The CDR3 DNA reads TGTGCCAGTCTCGGACAGGGAGGCGAGCAGTACTTC.

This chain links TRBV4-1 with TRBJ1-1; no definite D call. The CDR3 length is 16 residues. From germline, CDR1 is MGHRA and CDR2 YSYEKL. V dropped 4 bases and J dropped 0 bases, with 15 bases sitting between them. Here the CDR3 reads CASSLSPSTMNTEAFF. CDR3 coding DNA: TGCGCCAGCAGCCTAAGTCCGTCAACGATGAACACTGAAGCTTTCTTT.